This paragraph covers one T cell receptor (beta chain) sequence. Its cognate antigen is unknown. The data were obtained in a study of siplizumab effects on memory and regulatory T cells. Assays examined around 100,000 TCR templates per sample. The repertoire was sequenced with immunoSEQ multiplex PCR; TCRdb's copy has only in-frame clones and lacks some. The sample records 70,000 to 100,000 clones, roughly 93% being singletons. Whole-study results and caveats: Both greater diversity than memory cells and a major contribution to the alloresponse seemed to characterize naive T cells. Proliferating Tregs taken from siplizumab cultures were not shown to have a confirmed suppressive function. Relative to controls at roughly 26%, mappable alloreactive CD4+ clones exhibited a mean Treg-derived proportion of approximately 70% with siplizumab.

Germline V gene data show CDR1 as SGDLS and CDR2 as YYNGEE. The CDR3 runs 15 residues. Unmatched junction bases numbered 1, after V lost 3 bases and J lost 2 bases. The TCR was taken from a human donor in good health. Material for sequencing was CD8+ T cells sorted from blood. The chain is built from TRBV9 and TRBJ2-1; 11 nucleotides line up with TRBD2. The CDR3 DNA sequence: TGTGCCAGCAGCGATAGCGGGGGGGCCTACAATGAGCAGTTCTTC. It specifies CASSDSGGAYNEQFF. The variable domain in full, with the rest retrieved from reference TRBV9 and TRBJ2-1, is DSGVTQTPKHLITATGQRVTLRCSPRSGDLSVYWYQQSLDQGLQFLIQYYNGEERAKGNILERFSAQQFPDLHSELNLSSLELGDSALYFCASSDSGGAYNEQFFGPGTRLTVL.